Reported below is one TCR beta chain. Its antigen is currently unknown. These data are taken from a study of T cell responses to AZD1222 COVID-19 vaccine. Study-level points and caveats: Spike-specific TCR repertoires showed rising breadth and depth after two AZD1222 doses. Vaccine-related CD4 TCRs covered spike, predominating at 160-218 and 743-854. Donors were chiefly white British, with a greater number of females, and clonal diversity was perhaps underestimated.

Clones were read by immunoSEQ multiplex PCR, and TCRdb kept only the in-frame ones, dropping some. The sample holds 100,000 to 150,000 clones, more than 85% seen once. The CDR3 has 15 amino acids. CDR1 LGHDT and CDR2 YNNKEL come from the germline V gene (reference sequence). V shed 4 bases and J shed 0 bases, with 10 bases lying between them. V gene TRBV3-1 (or the pseudogene TRBV3-2) combines with J gene TRBJ2-1, with a tentative D call TRBD2 (6 bases). This receptor was identified in an adult who received the AZD1222 COVID-19 vaccine. The sequences come from peripheral blood, collected 28 days after the second AZD1222 dose. CDR3 residues: CASSLRESSYNEQFF. For the CDR3, the DNA is TGTGCCAGCAGCCTGCGGGAAAGCTCCTACAATGAGCAGTTCTTC.